The TCR beta chain described here comes from a study of CD8 T cells in Susac syndrome. RNA in amounts of roughly 0.5 to 1 ug was reverse transcribed with random hexamers. One entry per CDR3 protein, called by TCRdb with MiXCR from the immunoSEQ multiplex PCR reads. The table records about 90,000 distinct CDR3 sequences, about 96% of them present only once. Sequencing was done on a sample of CD8+ T cells from PBMCs. This TCR was sampled from a human donor with Susac syndrome.

The chain's CDR3 is CASSETVNYGYTF. The CDR3 nucleotides are TGTGCCAGCAGCGAGACAGTTAACTATGGCTACACCTTC. The J gene is TRBJ1-2, the V gene TRBV6-2 or TRBV6-3; D perhaps matches TRBD1 (5 bases). The CDR3 has 13 amino acids. Trimming cost V 6 bases and J 1 base, with 9 bases left between them. The V gene's germline CDR1 is MNHEY and CDR2 SVGEGT.